These 23 T cell receptor beta chains were sequenced from one sample in a study of molecular identifiers for immune sequencing clone quantification. Using its own MiXCR run on the PCR reads, TCRdb lists one record per CDR3 protein. Found here are nearly 650,000 distinct CDR3 sequences, about 25% of them singletons; the top ten hold about 0.84%. Sequencing was performed on naive CD8+ T cells from blood, with Jurkat cell RNA spiked in. As to subset: FACS-sorted CD8+CD4-CCR7+CD45RA+ naive T cells. All receptors derive from a human donor in good health. Some libraries in this study had Jurkat cell RNA spiked in.

This clonotype was seen a few times. J is TRBJ2-1 and V is TRBV11-2; either TRBD1 or TRBD2 may fit D (6 bases each). The length of the CDR3 is 16 residues. V gave up 0 bases and J gave up 2 bases, with 11 bases separating them. Looked up from germline, CDR1 is SGHAT and CDR2 is FQNNGV. CDR3 DNA sequence: TGTGCCAGCAGCTTAGAAGGGGGGAACCCCTACAATGAGCAGTTCTTC. Translated: CASSLEGGNPYNEQFF.

The chain employs TRBV19 and TRBJ2-5; D is unclear. Germline V gene sequence: CDR1 LNHDA, CDR2 SQIVND (reference sequence). The CDR3 is 13 amino acids. Trimming stripped 3 bases from V and 5 bases from J, with 10 bases between. CDR3 DNA sequence: TGTGCCAGTAGTATTTTGGGGTTTGAGACCCAGTACTTC. Translated, it gives CASSILGFETQYF.

Ten or more counts support this clonotype. The chain employs TRBV19 and TRBJ1-2; D perhaps matches TRBD1 (5 bases). This CDR3 region has 16 residues. V lost 4 bases and J lost 5, with 20 bases in between. Germline CDR1 is LNHDA and CDR2 is SQIVND (reference sequence). In DNA, the CDR3 is TGTGCCAGTAGTACGCAGGGCTCACCTACCGTATATGGCTACACCTTC. It translates to CASSTQGSPTVYGYTF.

The rearrangement uses TRBV5-3 and TRBJ2-1, with D possibly being TRBD2 (5 bases). TRBV5-3 is labeled an ORF, and its function is uncertain. Trimming stripped 8 bases from V and 4 bases from J, with 19 bases between. The CDR3 has 15 amino acids. In DNA form, the CDR3 reads TGTGCCAGCTGCCCTGACCCGGGGAATTACAATGAGCAGTTCTTC. It encodes CASCPDPGNYNEQFF.

As regards this clonotype: This could be a read error, since a much larger clone is one nucleotide away. V gene TRBV5-1 combines with J gene TRBJ2-7, with 7 bases lining up with TRBD1. This CDR3 comprises 15 residues. Per the germline V gene, CDR1 is SGHRS and CDR2 is YFSETQ. CDR3 sequence (DNA): TGCGCCAGCAGCTTGGCGGGACAGCCGGCCTACGGGCAGTACTTC. It specifies CASSLAGQPAYGQYF.

This clonotype was seen repeatedly, ten times or more. The chain uses TRBV6-5 and TRBJ2-5; the match to TRBD1 covers 7 bases. CDR1 MNHEY and CDR2 SVGAGI come from the germline V gene. This CDR3 spans 12 amino acids. V was pared by 6 bases and J by 11 bases, with 9 bases of the junction left unmatched. CDR3 protein: CASSYNRDRQYF. CDR3 DNA sequence: TGTGCCAGCAGCTATAACCGGGACAGACAGTACTTC.

As concerns this clonotype: A much larger clone sits a single nucleotide away, making a read error possible. CDR3 nucleotide sequence: TGTGCCAGCAGCCCTAAAGTGGGGGCCGGTTACAATGAGCAGTTCTTC. It codes for CASSPKVGAGYNEQFF. The chain employs TRBV7-9 and TRBJ2-1, with a possible D match to TRBD1 (6 bases). The V end lost 5 bases, the J end lost 4 bases, and 18 bases lay between the germline ends. Germline V lookup: CDR1 SEHNR, CDR2 FQNEAQ (reference sequence). The CDR3 is 16 residues long.

On this clonotype: A much bigger clone sits one base away, suggesting this may be a read error. The chain has TRBV6-2 or TRBV6-3 and TRBJ2-2, with D unclear. The CDR3 length is 14 residues. Trimming took 9 bases from V and 1 from J, leaving 12 bases between them. Germline-derived CDR1 and CDR2 are MNHEY and SVGEGT. Here the CDR3 DNA reads TGTGCCAGAATACTACAAGAGAACACCGGGGAGCTGTTTTTT. Protein sequence: CARILQENTGELFF.

The chain uses TRBV4-3 and TRBJ2-1, with D unclear. From germline, CDR1 is LGHNA and CDR2 YSLEER. The V end was cut by 0 bases, the J end by 0 bases, with 12 bases between. The CDR3 length is 17 residues. The CDR3 here is CASSQDGVEYSYNEQFF. CDR3 sequence (DNA): TGCGCCAGCAGCCAAGATGGGGTGGAATACTCCTACAATGAGCAGTTCTTC.

In its sample, this clonotype was seen many times. The chain carries TRBV4-1 and TRBJ1-1, with D possibly being TRBD1 (5 bases). V lost 1 base and J 2 bases, leaving 8 bases between the germline ends. The CDR3 loop spans 14 amino acids. Germline V gene sequence: CDR1 MGHRA, CDR2 YSYEKL. The CDR3 sequence is CASSQGTRNTEAFF. The CDR3 DNA reads as TGCGCCAGCAGCCAAGGGACAAGAAACACTGAAGCTTTCTTT.

This clonotype occurred many times. The CDR3 protein is CASSLVTRPFEQYF. CDR3 nucleotide sequence: TGTGCCAGCAGCTTAGTTACGCGTCCGTTCGAGCAGTACTTC. The rearrangement links TRBV7-9 to TRBJ2-7; D remains ambiguous. Germline V gene data show CDR1 as SEHNR and CDR2 as FQNEAQ (reference sequence). The CDR3 extends over 14 amino acids. V lost 1 base to trimming and J lost 6 bases, with 13 bases between them.

This chain uses TRBV18 with TRBJ2-5, with D possibly being TRBD2 (5 bases). This CDR3 has 16 residues. Looked up from germline, CDR1 is KGHSH and CDR2 is LQKENI. Trimming pared 3 bases from V and 1 base from J, leaving 15 bases between. Written as DNA, the CDR3 is TGTGCCAGCTCACCGCTAGAGGGTGCCTTCCAAGAGACCCAGTACTTC. Protein sequence: CASSPLEGAFQETQYF.

This clonotype occurred many times. The chain uses TRBV12-5 and TRBJ2-3, with D hard to call. V dropped 6 bases and J dropped 0 bases, with 13 bases sitting between them. This CDR3 is built from 15 residues. Germline values: CDR1 LGHNT, CDR2 FRNRAP. This chain's CDR3 is CASGSGATSTDTQYF. CDR3 nucleotide sequence: TGTGCTAGTGGGTCCGGAGCTACTAGCACAGATACGCAGTATTTT.

Points on this clonotype: This may arise from a read error, as a much more abundant clone is one base away. The chain links TRBV28 to TRBJ1-5; D is ambiguous. Germline lookup yields CDR1 MDHEN and CDR2 SYDVKM. The CDR3 sequence is 11 residues long. Trimming left V 6 bases short and J 4 bases short, with 4 bases between. For the CDR3, the DNA is TGTGCCAGCAGCTGTAATCAGCCCCAGCATTTT. Translated, it gives CASSCNQPQHF.

This clonotype was observed a few times. V gene TRBV24-1 combines with J gene TRBJ2-7; maybe TRBD1 (5 bases). V was cut by 2 bases and J by 2 bases, with 12 bases left in between. CDR3 size: 15 residues. Germline loops: CDR1 KGHDR, CDR2 SFDVKD. This chain's CDR3 is CATSDSQTVTYEQYF. CDR3 nucleotide sequence: TGTGCCACCAGTGATTCCCAGACAGTCACCTACGAGCAGTACTTC.

This clonotype was observed at least ten times. V is TRBV7-2 and J is TRBJ2-7; unclear D gene. The CDR3 spans 13 residues. Germline V CDR1 and CDR2: SGHTA, FQGNSA. Trimming took off 5 bases at V and 5 bases at J, with 13 bases between the two ends. The CDR3 region has the DNA TGTGCCAGCAGCGACCCGCTCGCCCACGAGCAGTACTTC. Its translation: CASSDPLAHEQYF.

This clonotype was counted a few times. The chain couples TRBV12-3 or TRBV12-4 to TRBJ1-4; 8 bases align to TRBD1. Trimming removed 5 bases from V and 8 bases from J; junction bases left unmatched: 7. This CDR3 is 14 amino acids long. The CDR3 loop reads CASSQGQVKEKLFF. The CDR3 bases are TGTGCCAGCAGTCAGGGACAGGTGAAAGAAAAACTGTTTTTT.

This chain uses TRBV20-1 with TRBJ2-7, with D perhaps TRBD2 (5 bases). CDR3 length: 16 residues. V was trimmed by 5 bases and J by 5 bases, leaving 25 bases between them. Germline CDR1 DFQATT, CDR2 SNEGSKA (reference sequence). This CDR3 is CSALPRDGLLPHEQYF. The DNA of the CDR3 is TGCAGTGCTCTACCCCGAGACGGACTTCTTCCCCACGAGCAGTACTTC.

J is TRBJ2-7 and V is TRBV6-2 or TRBV6-3; 8 bases agree with TRBD1. With 7 bases clipped from V and 3 bases from J, the junction kept 11 bases outside the gene matches. The CDR3 spans 15 residues. CDR1 and CDR2 (germline): MNHEY, SVGEGT. The CDR3 nucleotides read TGTGCCAGCACCTCCCCAGGGACAGGATACTACGAGCAGTACTTC. Translating gives CASTSPGTGYYEQYF.

In its sample, this clonotype was seen many times. In nucleotides, the CDR3 is TGCGCCAGCAGCCAAAGGACCGCCGCATACACAGATACGCAGTATTTT. This gives the protein CASSQRTAAYTDTQYF. The rearrangement links TRBV4-1 to TRBJ2-3; D unresolved. The CDR3 runs to 16 residues. Trimming stripped 2 bases from V and 2 bases from J, with 14 bases between. Germline V gene data show CDR1 as MGHRA and CDR2 as YSYEKL.

This chain uses TRBV15 with TRBJ2-3; a possible D gene is TRBD2 (5 bases). This CDR3 is 17 amino acids long. Trimming left V 1 base short and J 7 bases short, with 21 bases between. Germline CDR1 is LNHNV and CDR2 is YYDKDF (reference sequence). The chain's CDR3 is CATSRANVARINYTQYF. The DNA of the CDR3 is TGTGCCACCAGCAGAGCCAACGTAGCGCGTATAAATTATACGCAGTATTTT.

The chain combines TRBV14 with TRBJ2-7; D might be TRBD1 (5 bases). Trimming took off 6 bases at V and 6 bases at J, with 18 bases between the two ends. Germline CDR1 reads SGHDN; CDR2 reads FVKESK. The CDR3 length is 14 residues. CDR3 DNA: TGTGCCAGCAGTATAACAGGATTTTGGGGCGAGCAGTACTTC. Translating gives CASSITGFWGEQYF.

As concerns this clonotype: A single base separates this from a much larger clone, so it may be a read error. The chain combines TRBV5-1 with TRBJ2-7, with 13 bases that match TRBD2. The CDR3 spans 16 residues. V dropped 4 bases and J dropped 7; count of bases not matched to a gene: 11. CDR1 and CDR2 (germline): SGHRS, YFSETQ. The CDR3 sequence is CASSPGLAGASGEQYF. The DNA for the CDR3 is TGCGCCAGCAGCCCAGGACTAGCGGGAGCCTCTGGTGAGCAGTACTTC.